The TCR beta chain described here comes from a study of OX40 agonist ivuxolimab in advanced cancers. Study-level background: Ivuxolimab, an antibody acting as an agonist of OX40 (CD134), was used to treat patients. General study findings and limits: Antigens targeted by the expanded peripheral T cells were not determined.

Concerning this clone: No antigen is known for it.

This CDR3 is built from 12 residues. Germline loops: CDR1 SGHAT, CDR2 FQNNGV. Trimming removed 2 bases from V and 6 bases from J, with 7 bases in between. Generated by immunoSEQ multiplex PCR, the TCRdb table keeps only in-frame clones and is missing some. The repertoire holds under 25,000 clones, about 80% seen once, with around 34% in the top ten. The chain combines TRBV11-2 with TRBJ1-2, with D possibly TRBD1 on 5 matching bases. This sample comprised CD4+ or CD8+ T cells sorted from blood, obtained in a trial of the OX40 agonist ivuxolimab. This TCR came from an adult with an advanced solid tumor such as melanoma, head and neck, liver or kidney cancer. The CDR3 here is CASSLWGDGYTF. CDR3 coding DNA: TGTGCCAGCAGCTTATGGGGGGATGGCTACACCTTC.